The clone carrying this T cell receptor (beta chain) was found once. As handled by the study authors: Nucleated cell counts were estimated from reference gene primer amplification. Sequencing was performed with immunoSEQ multiplex PCR; in TCRdb, only in-frame clones are kept and a portion is missing. V and J calls and clone size come straight from that table; D and trimming were deduced from the DNA. The sample lists 350,000 to 500,000 clones, 70% to 90% occurring once. V was clipped by 5 bases and J by 2 bases, with 13 bases between them. The CDR3 has 16 residues. CDR1 MNHNY and CDR2 SVGAGI come from the germline V gene (reference sequence). This entry comes from a study of blood T cell repertoires in COVID-19. Study in general: Donors in the United States, Italy and Spain gave samples during acute or convalescent COVID-19. From T cells, B-cell-depleted T cells, or PBMCs came the material, which was cDNA or gDNA.

Cohorts were determined from participant-reported clinical history. The sample taken for sequencing was PBMCs or T cells enriched from blood (not recorded which). This chain joins TRBV6-6 and TRBJ1-6; D is unclear. The TCR was taken from a woman aged 18-35 years who had been exposed to COVID-19. CDR3 DNA sequence: TGTGCCAGCAGTCAAGGCGTCGGGACCTATAATTCACCCCTCCACTTT. Protein sequence: CASSQGVGTYNSPLHF.